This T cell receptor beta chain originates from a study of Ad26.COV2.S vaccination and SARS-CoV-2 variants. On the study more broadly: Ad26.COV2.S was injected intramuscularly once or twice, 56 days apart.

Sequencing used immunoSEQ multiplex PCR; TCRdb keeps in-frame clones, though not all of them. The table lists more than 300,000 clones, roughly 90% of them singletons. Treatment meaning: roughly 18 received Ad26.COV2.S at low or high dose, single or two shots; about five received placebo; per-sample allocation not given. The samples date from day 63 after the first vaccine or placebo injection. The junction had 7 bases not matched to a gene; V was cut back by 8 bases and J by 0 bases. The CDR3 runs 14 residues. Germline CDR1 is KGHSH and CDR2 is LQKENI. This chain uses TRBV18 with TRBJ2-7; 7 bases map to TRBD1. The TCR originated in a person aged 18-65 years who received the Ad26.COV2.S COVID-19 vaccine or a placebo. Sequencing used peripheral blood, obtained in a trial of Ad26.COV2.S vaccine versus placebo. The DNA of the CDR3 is TGTGCCAGCGGTCGTGACAGGGACTCCTACGAGCAGTACTTC. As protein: CASGRDRDSYEQYF.